A selection of T cell receptor beta chains follows, all from one sample in a study of T cells in Graves' hyperthyroidism and ophthalmopathy. TCRdb called the multiplex PCR reads again in MiXCR, with one record for every CDR3 protein. The sample consists of 450,000 to 650,000 distinct CDR3 sequences, less than 25% of them appearing once. Material for sequencing was blood. These TCRs come from a man aged 18 to 30 with Graves' hyperthyroidism. Both conserved end residues are part of each CDR3. The order of the fields is J gene, V gene, clone size, D gene, CDR3 DNA, CDR3 protein. The D gene is left open where the match is weak. The size entry is marked missing in some rows and otherwise reads once, few, many or a size class.

j_gene: TRBJ1-3; v_gene: TRBV6-2/TRBV6-3; abundance: many; d_gene: TRBD1; CDR3nt: TGTGCCAGCAGTTACTCGAGAGTCGGGACAGGCCACTCTGGAAACACCATATATTTT; CDR3aa: CASSYSRVGTGHSGNTIYF
j_gene: TRBJ1-2; v_gene: TRBV20-1; abundance: NA; d_gene: TRBD1; CDR3nt: TGCAGTGCTAGAAAGGGGGCAGGGGGCGTAGGTGGCTACACCTTC; CDR3aa: CSARKGAGGVGGYTF
j_gene: TRBJ2-5; v_gene: TRBV6-2/TRBV6-3; abundance: NA; d_gene: TRBD2; CDR3nt: TGTGCCAGCAGTTCAGTAGCGGGAGGGAATCAAGAGACCCAGTACTTC; CDR3aa: CASSSVAGGNQETQYF
j_gene: TRBJ2-7; v_gene: TRBV6-1; abundance: NA; d_gene: NA; CDR3nt: TGTGCCAGCGGGGGCGCGGAGCTCTACGAGCAGTACTTC; CDR3aa: CASGGAELYEQYF
j_gene: TRBJ2-7; v_gene: TRBV28; abundance: NA; d_gene: TRBD2; CDR3nt: TGTGCCAGCAGTTTAGTGCTAGCGGGCTACGAGCAGTACTTC; CDR3aa: CASSLVLAGYEQYF
j_gene: TRBJ2-5; v_gene: TRBV5-6; abundance: once; d_gene: TRBD1; CDR3nt: TGTGCCAGCAGCCCTGACAGGGTATGGGAGACCCAGTACTTC; CDR3aa: CASSPDRVWETQYF
j_gene: TRBJ2-5; v_gene: TRBV12-3/TRBV12-4; abundance: NA; d_gene: NA; CDR3nt: TGTGCCAGCAGTTTGGGTAGTACCGTGGAGACCCAGTACTTC; CDR3aa: CASSLGSTVETQYF
j_gene: TRBJ2-7; v_gene: TRBV18; abundance: NA; d_gene: NA; CDR3nt: TGTGCCAGCTCATCAATTGTCGGGAGCTCCTACGAGCAGTACTTC; CDR3aa: CASSSIVGSSYEQYF
j_gene: TRBJ2-7; v_gene: TRBV7-2; abundance: many; d_gene: NA; CDR3nt: TGTGCCAGCAGCTTTGATCACTACGAGCAGTACTTC; CDR3aa: CASSFDHYEQYF
j_gene: TRBJ2-5; v_gene: TRBV28; abundance: NA; d_gene: NA; CDR3nt: TGTGCCAGCACCCCATGGAGTCAAGAGACCCAGTACTTC; CDR3aa: CASTPWSQETQYF
j_gene: TRBJ2-4; v_gene: TRBV20-1; abundance: many; d_gene: TRBD1; CDR3nt: TGCAGTGCCCGTGAACCCGGGACAGGACCAAACATTCAGTACTTC; CDR3aa: CSAREPGTGPNIQYF
j_gene: TRBJ1-5; v_gene: TRBV12-3/TRBV12-4; abundance: many; d_gene: NA; CDR3nt: TGTGCCAGCAGTTTGGGTATCAAACAGCCCCAGCATTTT; CDR3aa: CASSLGIKQPQHF
j_gene: TRBJ2-7; v_gene: TRBV29-1; abundance: many; d_gene: NA; CDR3nt: TGCAGCGTTGTGCCAGGGAATACCTACGAGCAGTACTTC; CDR3aa: CSVVPGNTYEQYF
j_gene: TRBJ1-2; v_gene: TRBV12-3/TRBV12-4; abundance: many; d_gene: NA; CDR3nt: TGTGCCAGCAGCCTAGGGCCCAGTTCCTATGGCTACACCTTC; CDR3aa: CASSLGPSSYGYTF
j_gene: TRBJ2-5; v_gene: TRBV19; abundance: few; d_gene: TRBD2; CDR3nt: TGTGCCAGTAGTACCTCGGGACTAGCGGGAGGAGAGACCCAGTACTTC; CDR3aa: CASSTSGLAGGETQYF
j_gene: TRBJ1-2; v_gene: TRBV5-1; abundance: many; d_gene: NA; CDR3nt: TGCGCCAGCAGTTGGGGATGGGGCCGAGGCTATGGCTACACCTTC; CDR3aa: CASSWGWGRGYGYTF
j_gene: TRBJ2-2; v_gene: TRBV6-5; abundance: many; d_gene: TRBD1; CDR3nt: TGTGCCAGCAGTTACGGGACAGGTCTTATCACCGGGGAGCTGTTTTTT; CDR3aa: CASSYGTGLITGELFF
j_gene: TRBJ1-1; v_gene: TRBV30; abundance: many; d_gene: TRBD1; CDR3nt: TGTGCCTCACAGGGACAGATGAACACTGAAGCTTTCTTT; CDR3aa: CASQGQMNTEAFF
j_gene: TRBJ2-7; v_gene: TRBV20-1; abundance: NA; d_gene: TRBD2; CDR3nt: TGCAGTGCTTACCAGCGGGGGGGCCTGGACGAGCAGTACTTC; CDR3aa: CSAYQRGGLDEQYF
j_gene: TRBJ2-7; v_gene: TRBV30; abundance: many; d_gene: TRBD1; CDR3nt: TGTGCCTGGACGGGACAGGGTATCGAGCAGTACTTC; CDR3aa: CAWTGQGIEQYF
j_gene: TRBJ1-3; v_gene: TRBV6-2/TRBV6-3; abundance: NA; d_gene: NA; CDR3nt: TGTGCCAGCAGTATCCCGGGAGAAAGGGGATCCTCTGGAAACACCATATATTTT; CDR3aa: CASSIPGERGSSGNTIYF
j_gene: TRBJ2-2; v_gene: TRBV6-5; abundance: NA; d_gene: NA; CDR3nt: TGTGCCAGCAGTTACTCTGCCGGGGAGCTGTTTTTT; CDR3aa: CASSYSAGELFF
j_gene: TRBJ2-5; v_gene: TRBV11-2; abundance: many; d_gene: NA; CDR3nt: TGTGCCAGCAGCTTATATCTTGGCGGGACAACCTCACCTCAAGAGACCCAGTACTTC; CDR3aa: CASSLYLGGTTSPQETQYF
j_gene: TRBJ1-2; v_gene: TRBV3-1; abundance: many; d_gene: NA; CDR3nt: TGTGCCAGCAGCCCTCATCGGACAGACTTTAACTATGGCTACACCTTC; CDR3aa: CASSPHRTDFNYGYTF
j_gene: TRBJ2-7; v_gene: TRBV4-1; abundance: many; d_gene: NA; CDR3nt: TGCGCCAGCAGCTCCCTCGCCCGCGGGGAGCAGTACTTC; CDR3aa: CASSSLARGEQYF
j_gene: TRBJ1-3; v_gene: TRBV12-3/TRBV12-4; abundance: many; d_gene: TRBD1; CDR3nt: TGTGCCAGCACCCTACAGGGGAGCTCTGGAAACACCATATATTTT; CDR3aa: CASTLQGSSGNTIYF
j_gene: TRBJ1-2; v_gene: TRBV15; abundance: many; d_gene: NA; CDR3nt: TGTGCCACCAGCAGAGACCCATTCAGGGAGGCGACCTTC; CDR3aa: CATSRDPFREATF
j_gene: TRBJ1-1; v_gene: TRBV18; abundance: NA; d_gene: NA; CDR3nt: TGTGCCAGCTCACCGGGAGCGGGACAACTATCGATGAACACTGAAGCTTTCTTT; CDR3aa: CASSPGAGQLSMNTEAFF
j_gene: TRBJ2-7; v_gene: TRBV12-3/TRBV12-4; abundance: NA; d_gene: NA; CDR3nt: TGTGCCAGCAGTTTGGCAGCCGACTACGAGCAGTACTTC; CDR3aa: CASSLAADYEQYF
j_gene: TRBJ1-2; v_gene: TRBV10-3; abundance: many; d_gene: NA; CDR3nt: TGTGCCAGCGTTCAAGACGGTTTTAACTATGGCTACACCTTC; CDR3aa: CASVQDGFNYGYTF
j_gene: TRBJ1-5; v_gene: TRBV6-1; abundance: many; d_gene: NA; CDR3nt: TGTGCCAGCAGCCCGCCCCCTGGCCAGCATTTT; CDR3aa: CASSPPPGQHF
j_gene: TRBJ1-2; v_gene: TRBV6-5; abundance: NA; d_gene: NA; CDR3nt: TGTGCCAGCAGTTTTTCCGGGACGGCGAACTATGGCTACACCTTC; CDR3aa: CASSFSGTANYGYTF
j_gene: TRBJ1-1; v_gene: TRBV6-1; abundance: many; d_gene: TRBD1; CDR3nt: TGTGCCAGCCGCAGGGCGGGACAGGGGGCTGAAGCTTTCTTT; CDR3aa: CASRRAGQGAEAFF
j_gene: TRBJ1-1; v_gene: TRBV30; abundance: many; d_gene: NA; CDR3nt: TGTGCCTGGAGTGTCCCCGGGGTAAACACTGAAGCTTTCTTT; CDR3aa: CAWSVPGVNTEAFF
j_gene: TRBJ1-1; v_gene: TRBV6-1; abundance: NA; d_gene: NA; CDR3nt: TGTGCCAGCAGCGACCGGACGGACACTGAAGCTTTCTTT; CDR3aa: CASSDRTDTEAFF
j_gene: TRBJ2-5; v_gene: TRBV6-1; abundance: NA; d_gene: NA; CDR3nt: TGTGCCAGCAAAGGGGTACGAGAGACCCAGTACTTC; CDR3aa: CASKGVRETQYF
j_gene: TRBJ1-2; v_gene: TRBV2; abundance: many; d_gene: NA; CDR3nt: TGTGCCAGCGACGCCGCGTCACCGTTCGGGACTAACTATGGCTACACCTTC; CDR3aa: CASDAASPFGTNYGYTF
j_gene: TRBJ2-7; v_gene: TRBV7-8; abundance: NA; d_gene: NA; CDR3nt: TGTGCCAGCAGCTTCCTAGGGAGGACTCTCTCCTACGAGCAGTACTTC; CDR3aa: CASSFLGRTLSYEQYF
j_gene: TRBJ2-5; v_gene: TRBV7-8; abundance: NA; d_gene: TRBD2; CDR3nt: TGTGCCAGCAGCTTAAGGAGGACTAGCGGGGGGACGGAGACCCAGTACTTC; CDR3aa: CASSLRRTSGGTETQYF
j_gene: TRBJ2-4; v_gene: TRBV5-1; abundance: NA; d_gene: NA; CDR3nt: TGCGCCAGCAGCTTGGGCGCGAGGAGAGCCAAAAACATTCAGTACTTC; CDR3aa: CASSLGARRAKNIQYF
j_gene: TRBJ2-3; v_gene: TRBV2; abundance: many; d_gene: NA; CDR3nt: TGTGCCAGCAGTACAAGCTCGGATACGCAGTATTTT; CDR3aa: CASSTSSDTQYF
j_gene: TRBJ2-7; v_gene: TRBV24-1; abundance: many; d_gene: NA; CDR3nt: TGTGCCACCAGTGATTCCGGGGGTTCCTACGAGCAGTACTTC; CDR3aa: CATSDSGGSYEQYF
j_gene: TRBJ1-2; v_gene: TRBV28; abundance: many; d_gene: NA; CDR3nt: TGTGCCAGCAGTTTAGGCTGGGCGCGCGGCTACACCTTC; CDR3aa: CASSLGWARGYTF
j_gene: TRBJ2-4; v_gene: TRBV6-1; abundance: NA; d_gene: NA; CDR3nt: TGTGCCAGCAGTGAAGCGGAGGGTGGGTTCGACATTCAGTACTTC; CDR3aa: CASSEAEGGFDIQYF
j_gene: TRBJ2-2; v_gene: TRBV2; abundance: many; d_gene: NA; CDR3nt: TGTGCCAGCAGTGAAGCGAGGGCAGGAGCCTCCGGGGAGCTGTTTTTT; CDR3aa: CASSEARAGASGELFF